Given below is one TCR beta chain in context. Its antigen is still unknown. V lost 5 bases, J lost 3 bases, and 7 bases stayed unmatched. CDR3 length: 14 amino acids. Germline V CDR1 and CDR2: PRHDT, FYEKMQ (reference sequence). The data derive from a study of blood T cells in healthy people across ages. Study findings and constraints: Donors of long life had a larger count of naive CD4+ cells and greater diversity than aged donors. There was no known CMV status for donors, so expanded clonotype changes were possibly confounded.

Primed by a sample-barcoded 5' primer and a J-beta primer mix, a second PCR proceeded for roughly 6 to 12 cycles. TCRdb re-called the 5' RACE reads through MiXCR, storing one row per CDR3 protein. Among around 1.1 million distinct CDR3 sequences listed, roughly two fifths were seen once. The sequence was obtained from a man aged 18 to 35 in good health. The specimen sequenced was blood. The chain carries TRBV13 and TRBJ2-7, with TRBD2 identical over 7 bases. DNA for the CDR3: TGTGCCAGCAGCATGAGAGGGAGGGGCTACGAGCAGTACTTC. Translated: CASSMRGRGYEQYF. The entire variable domain, with the rest obtained from reference TRBV13 and TRBJ2-7, is as follows: AAGVIQSPRHLIKEKRETATLKCYPIPRHDTVYWYQQGPGQDPQFLISFYEKMQSDKGSIPDRFSAQQFSDYHSELNMSSLELGDSALYFCASSMRGRGYEQYFGPGTRLTVT.